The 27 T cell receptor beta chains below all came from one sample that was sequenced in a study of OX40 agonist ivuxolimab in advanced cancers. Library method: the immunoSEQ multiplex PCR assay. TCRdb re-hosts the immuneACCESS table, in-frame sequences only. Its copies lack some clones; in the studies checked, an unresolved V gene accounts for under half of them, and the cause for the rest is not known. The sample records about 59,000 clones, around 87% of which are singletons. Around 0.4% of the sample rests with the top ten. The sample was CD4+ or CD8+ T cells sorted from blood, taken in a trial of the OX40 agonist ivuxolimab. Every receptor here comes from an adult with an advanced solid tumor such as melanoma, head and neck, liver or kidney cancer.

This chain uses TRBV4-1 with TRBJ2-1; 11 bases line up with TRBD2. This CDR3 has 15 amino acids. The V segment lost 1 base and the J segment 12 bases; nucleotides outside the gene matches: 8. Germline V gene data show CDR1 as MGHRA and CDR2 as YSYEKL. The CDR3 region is CASSQGSGGGPRQFF. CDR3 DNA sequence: TGCGCCAGCAGCCAAGGTAGCGGGGGGGGCCCCCGGCAGTTCTTC.

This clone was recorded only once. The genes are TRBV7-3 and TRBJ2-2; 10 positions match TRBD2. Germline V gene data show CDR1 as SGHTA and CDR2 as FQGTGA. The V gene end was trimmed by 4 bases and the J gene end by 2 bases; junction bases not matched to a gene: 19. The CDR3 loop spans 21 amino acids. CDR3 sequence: CASSSFGAGGVTYPNTGELFF. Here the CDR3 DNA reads TGTGCCAGCAGCTCGTTCGGAGCGGGGGGGGTTACCTACCCTAACACCGGGGAGCTGTTTTTT.

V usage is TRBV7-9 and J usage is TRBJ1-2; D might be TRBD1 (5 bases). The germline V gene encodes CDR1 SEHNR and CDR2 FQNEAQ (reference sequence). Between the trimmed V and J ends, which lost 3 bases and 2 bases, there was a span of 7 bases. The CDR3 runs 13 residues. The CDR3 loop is CASSLEGNYGYTF. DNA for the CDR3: TGTGCCAGCAGCTTGGAGGGGAACTATGGCTACACCTTC.

The DNA for the CDR3 is TGTGCCAGCAACCCGGGGCCCGAAGCTTTCTTT. Amino acids: CASNPGPEAFF. The V call is TRBV2, the J call TRBJ1-1, with D possibly being TRBD1 (5 bases). V dropped 7 bases and J dropped 8 bases, with 11 bases sitting between them. There are 11 residues in the CDR3. Germline V gives CDR1 SNHLY, CDR2 FYNNEI.

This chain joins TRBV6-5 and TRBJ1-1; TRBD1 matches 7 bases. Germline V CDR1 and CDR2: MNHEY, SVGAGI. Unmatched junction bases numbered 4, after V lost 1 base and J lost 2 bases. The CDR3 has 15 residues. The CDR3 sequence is CASSYWGTANTEAFF. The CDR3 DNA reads TGTGCCAGCAGTTACTGGGGGACAGCCAACACTGAAGCTTTCTTT.

The CDR3 bases are TGTGCCAGCAGTCGAGACGGGACTTTTAATGAGCAGTTCTTC. This translates into CASSRDGTFNEQFF. The chain employs TRBV7-3 and TRBJ2-1; perhaps TRBD2 as D (6 bases). Germline V CDR1 and CDR2: SGHTA, FQGTGA. Trimming removed 6 bases at V and 7 bases at J, with 16 bases between. The CDR3 is 14 amino acids.

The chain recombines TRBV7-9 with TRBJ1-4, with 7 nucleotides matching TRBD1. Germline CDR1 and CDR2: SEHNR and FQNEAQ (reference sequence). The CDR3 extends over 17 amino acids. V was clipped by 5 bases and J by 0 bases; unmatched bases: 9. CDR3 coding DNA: TGTGCCAGCAGCCGCCTCAGGGGGGCCGCAACTAATGAAAAACTGTTTTTT. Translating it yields CASSRLRGAATNEKLFF. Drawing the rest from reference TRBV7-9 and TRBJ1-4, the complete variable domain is DTGVSQNPRHKITKRGQNVTFRCDPISEHNRLYWYRQTLGQGPEFLTYFQNEAQLEKSRLLSDRFSAERPKGSFSTLEIQRTEQGDSAMYLCASSRLRGAATNEKLFFGSGTQLSVL.

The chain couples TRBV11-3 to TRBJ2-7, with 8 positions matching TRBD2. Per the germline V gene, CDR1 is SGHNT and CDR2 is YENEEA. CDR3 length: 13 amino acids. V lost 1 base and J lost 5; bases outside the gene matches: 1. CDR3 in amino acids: CASSLGGGHEQYF. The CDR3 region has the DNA TGTGCCAGCAGCTTAGGCGGGGGGCACGAGCAGTACTTC.

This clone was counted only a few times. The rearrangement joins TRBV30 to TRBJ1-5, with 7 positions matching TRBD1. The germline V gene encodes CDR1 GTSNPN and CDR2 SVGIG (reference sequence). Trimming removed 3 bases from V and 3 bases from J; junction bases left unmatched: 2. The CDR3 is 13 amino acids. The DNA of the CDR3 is TGTGCCTGGAGAGGACAGGCCAATCAGCCCCAGCATTTT. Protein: CAWRGQANQPQHF.

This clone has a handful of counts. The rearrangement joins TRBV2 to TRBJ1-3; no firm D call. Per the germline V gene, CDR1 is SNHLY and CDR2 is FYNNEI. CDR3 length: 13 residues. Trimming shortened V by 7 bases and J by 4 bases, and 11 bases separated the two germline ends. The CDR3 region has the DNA TGTGCCAGCATTACCCCGGGGGGAAACACCATATATTTT. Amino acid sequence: CASITPGGNTIYF.

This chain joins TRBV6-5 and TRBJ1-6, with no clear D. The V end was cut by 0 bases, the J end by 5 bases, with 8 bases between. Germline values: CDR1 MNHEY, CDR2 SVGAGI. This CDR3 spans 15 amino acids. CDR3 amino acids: CASSYSGGDNSPLHF. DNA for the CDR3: TGTGCCAGCAGTTACTCGGGCGGGGATAATTCACCCCTCCACTTT.

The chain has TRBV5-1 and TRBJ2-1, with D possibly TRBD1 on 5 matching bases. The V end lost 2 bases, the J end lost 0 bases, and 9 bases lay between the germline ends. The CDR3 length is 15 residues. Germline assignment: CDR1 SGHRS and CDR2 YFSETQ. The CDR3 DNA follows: TGCGCCAGCAGCTTAATAAGGGGCTCCTACAATGAGCAGTTCTTC. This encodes CASSLIRGSYNEQFF.

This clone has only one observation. The CDR3 nucleotides read TGTGCCAGCAGCTTATGGGGACGGGGGCACCAGCCCCAGCATTTT. It codes for CASSLWGRGHQPQHF. The chain links TRBV7-2 to TRBJ1-5; D might be TRBD1 (6 bases). The CDR3 has 15 amino acids. V gave up 2 bases and J gave up 7 bases, with 15 bases separating them. CDR1 and CDR2 from the germline V gene are SGHTA and FQGNSA. Combining the CDR3 with reference TRBV7-2 and TRBJ1-5 gives the whole variable domain GAGVSQSPSNKVTEKGKDVELRCDPISGHTALYWYRQSLGQGLEFLIYFQGNSAPDKSGLPSDRFSAERTGGSVSTLTIQRTQQEDSAVYLCASSLWGRGHQPQHFGDGTRLSIL.

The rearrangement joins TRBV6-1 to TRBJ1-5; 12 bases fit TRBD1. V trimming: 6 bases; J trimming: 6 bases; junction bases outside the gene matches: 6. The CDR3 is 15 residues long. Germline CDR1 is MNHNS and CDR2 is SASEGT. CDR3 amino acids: CASRVGQGAGQPQHF. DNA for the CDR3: TGTGCCAGCAGGGTGGGACAGGGGGCTGGTCAGCCCCAGCATTTT.

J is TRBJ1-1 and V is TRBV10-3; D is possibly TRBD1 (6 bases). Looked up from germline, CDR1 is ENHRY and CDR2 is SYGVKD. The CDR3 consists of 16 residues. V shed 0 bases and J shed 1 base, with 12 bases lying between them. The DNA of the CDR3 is TGTGCCATCAGTGAGTCGAGGGGGGCAGGGAACACTGAAGCTTTCTTT. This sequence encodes CAISESRGAGNTEAFF.

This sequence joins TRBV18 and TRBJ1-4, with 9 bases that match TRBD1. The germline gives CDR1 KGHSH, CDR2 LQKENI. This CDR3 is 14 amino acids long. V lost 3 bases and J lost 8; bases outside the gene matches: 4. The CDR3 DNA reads TGTGCCAGCTCACCGGGACAGGGCGGGGAAAAACTGTTTTTT. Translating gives CASSPGQGGEKLFF.

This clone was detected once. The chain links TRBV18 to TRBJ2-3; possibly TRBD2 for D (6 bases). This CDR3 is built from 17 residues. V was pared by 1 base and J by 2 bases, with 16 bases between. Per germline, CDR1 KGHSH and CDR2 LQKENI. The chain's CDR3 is CASSPQYGSLTTDTQYF. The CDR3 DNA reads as TGTGCCAGCTCACCACAATACGGGAGCCTTACCACAGATACGCAGTATTTT.

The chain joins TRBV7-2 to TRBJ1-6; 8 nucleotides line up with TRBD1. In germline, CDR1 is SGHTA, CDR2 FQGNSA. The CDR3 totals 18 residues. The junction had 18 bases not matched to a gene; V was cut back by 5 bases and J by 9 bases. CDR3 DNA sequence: TGTGCCAGCAGCCCGCGAGGGGCAGGACAGGGAGGTCGTTCACCCCTCCACTTT. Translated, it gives CASSPRGAGQGGRSPLHF.

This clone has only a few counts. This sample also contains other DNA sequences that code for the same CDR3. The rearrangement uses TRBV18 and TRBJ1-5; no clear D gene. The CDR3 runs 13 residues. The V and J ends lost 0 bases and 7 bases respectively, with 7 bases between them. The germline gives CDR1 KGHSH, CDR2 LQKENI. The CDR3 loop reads CASSPPGNQPQHF. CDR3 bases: TGTGCCAGCTCACCACCGGGGAACCAGCCCCAGCATTTT.

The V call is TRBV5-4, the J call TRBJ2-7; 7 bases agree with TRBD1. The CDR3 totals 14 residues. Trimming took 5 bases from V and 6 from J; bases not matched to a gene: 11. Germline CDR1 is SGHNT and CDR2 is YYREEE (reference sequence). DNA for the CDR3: TGTGCCAGCAGTCGGGGACAGTCTCCGGGCGAGCAGTACTTC. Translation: CASSRGQSPGEQYF.

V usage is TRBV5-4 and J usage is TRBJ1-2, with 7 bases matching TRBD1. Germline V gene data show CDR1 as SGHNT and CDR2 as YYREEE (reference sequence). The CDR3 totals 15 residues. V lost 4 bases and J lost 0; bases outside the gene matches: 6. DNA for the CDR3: TGTGCCAGCAGCCTTGACAGGGTTCCTAACTATGGCTACACCTTC. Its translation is CASSLDRVPNYGYTF.

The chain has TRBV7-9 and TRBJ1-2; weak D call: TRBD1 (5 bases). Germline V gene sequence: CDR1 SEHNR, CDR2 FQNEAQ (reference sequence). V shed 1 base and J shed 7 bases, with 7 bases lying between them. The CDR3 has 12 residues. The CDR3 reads CASSLDRGGYTF. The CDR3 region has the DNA TGTGCCAGCAGCTTAGATAGGGGTGGCTACACCTTC.

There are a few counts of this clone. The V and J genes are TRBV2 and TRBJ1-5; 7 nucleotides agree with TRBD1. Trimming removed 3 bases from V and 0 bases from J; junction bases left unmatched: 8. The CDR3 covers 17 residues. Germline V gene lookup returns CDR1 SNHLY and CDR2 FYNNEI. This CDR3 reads CASSERGQIYSNQPQHF. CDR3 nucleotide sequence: TGTGCCAGCAGTGAGCGGGGACAGATCTATAGCAATCAGCCCCAGCATTTT.

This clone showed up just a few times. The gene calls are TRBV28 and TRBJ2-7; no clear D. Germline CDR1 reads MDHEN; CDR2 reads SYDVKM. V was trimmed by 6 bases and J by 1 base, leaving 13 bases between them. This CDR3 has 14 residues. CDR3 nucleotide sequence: TGTGCCAGCAGACCTTCAGGCGCATCCTACGAGCAGTACTTC. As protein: CASRPSGASYEQYF.

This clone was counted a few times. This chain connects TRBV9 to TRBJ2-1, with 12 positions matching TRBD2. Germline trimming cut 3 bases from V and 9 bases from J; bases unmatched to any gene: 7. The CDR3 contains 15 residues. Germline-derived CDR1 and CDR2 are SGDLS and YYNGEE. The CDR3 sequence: CASSAYGLAGSEQFF. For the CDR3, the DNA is TGTGCCAGCAGCGCCTATGGACTAGCGGGAAGTGAGCAGTTCTTC.

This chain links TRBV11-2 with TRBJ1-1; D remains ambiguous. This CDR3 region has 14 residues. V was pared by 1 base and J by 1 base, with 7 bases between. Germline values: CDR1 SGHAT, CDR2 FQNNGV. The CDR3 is CASSLVPKNTEAFF. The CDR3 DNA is TGTGCCAGCAGCTTAGTTCCGAAGAACACTGAAGCTTTCTTT.

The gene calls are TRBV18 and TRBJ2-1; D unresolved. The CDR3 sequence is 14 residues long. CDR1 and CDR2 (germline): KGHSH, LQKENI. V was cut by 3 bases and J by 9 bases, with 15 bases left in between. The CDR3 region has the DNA TGTGCCAGCTCACCCGGTGTAGGGATGGTTGAGCAGTTCTTC. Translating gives CASSPGVGMVEQFF.